This is a list of T cell receptor beta chains from one sample in a study of T cell responses to AZD1222 COVID-19 vaccine. Assay: immunoSEQ multiplex PCR; the TCRdb copy retains only in-frame clones and omits some. The table includes approximately 100,000 clones, 75% to 95% detected once. Sequencing used peripheral blood, obtained on day 0 of AZD1222 vaccination. The receptor set was obtained from an adult in good health. Each CDR3 is given with its conserved first and last residue. A D gene is named only where the DNA matches it firmly. Clone size is stated in some rows and not others, as once, few, many or a class when expanded.

>TRBD1|.|TRBV5-1|TRBJ1-2
CASSLGTGTAYGYTF
TGCGCCAGCAGCTTGGGGACCGGGACAGCTTATGGCTACACCTTC
>TRBD1|.|TRBV19|TRBJ2-2
CASSSGQGLTGELFF
TGTGCCAGTAGTTCGGGACAGGGACTCACCGGGGAGCTGTTTTTT
>TRBD1|.|TRBV6-5|TRBJ2-7
CASSRQGSSYEQYF
TGTGCCAGCAGCCGACAGGGGAGCTCCTACGAGCAGTACTTC
>.|.|TRBV14|TRBJ2-1
CASSQVSGREQFF
TGTGCCAGCAGCCAAGTCTCGGGAAGGGAGCAGTTCTTC
>.|.|TRBV27|TRBJ2-7
CASSPRANYEQYF
TGTGCCAGCAGTCCCCGGGCCAACTACGAGCAGTACTTC
>TRBD2|.|TRBV6-5|TRBJ2-3
CASSYLAGGPTDTQYF
TGTGCCAGCAGTTACTTGGCGGGGGGACCCACAGATACGCAGTATTTT
>.|.|TRBV27|TRBJ2-1
CASRRTGNEQFF
TGTGCCAGCAGGAGAACAGGTAATGAGCAGTTCTTC
>TRBD1|.|TRBV11-2|TRBJ1-1
CASSPGGGTEAFF
TGTGCCAGCAGTCCAGGGGGCGGCACTGAAGCTTTCTTT
>.|.|TRBV11-2|TRBJ2-7
CASSFLRSDGQYF
TGTGCCAGCAGCTTTCTCAGGTCCGACGGGCAGTACTTC
>TRBD1|.|TRBV14|TRBJ1-1
CASSPPGTGGWRAFF
TGTGCCAGCAGCCCACCCGGGACAGGGGGGTGGAGAGCTTTCTTT
>.|.|TRBV5-1|TRBJ2-7
CASSLGYSTSSYEQYF
TGCGCCAGCAGTTTGGGTTATAGTACTTCCTCCTACGAGCAGTACTTC
>.|.|TRBV12-2|TRBJ1-2
CASRLGRDSLYGYTF
TGTGCAAGTCGCTTAGGCCGGGACAGTCTCTATGGCTACACCTTC
>TRBD1|.|TRBV15|TRBJ1-1
CATSRRQGLKRTEAFF
TGTGCCACCAGCAGAAGACAGGGGCTGAAGAGGACTGAAGCTTTCTTT
>TRBD1|.|TRBV28|TRBJ2-3
CASSFLQGATDTQYF
TGTGCCAGCAGTTTTCTTCAGGGGGCCACAGATACGCAGTATTTT
>TRBD1|.|TRBV2|TRBJ1-5
CASSGLGQDNQPQHF
TGTGCCAGCAGTGGGTTGGGACAGGACAATCAGCCCCAGCATTTT
>.|.|TRBV7-7|TRBJ2-7
CASSPGGDSRYEQYF
TGTGCCAGCAGCCCGGGGGGGGACAGCCGCTACGAGCAGTACTTC
>.|.|TRBV5-6|TRBJ1-1
CASSPGGLRGINTEAFF
TGTGCCAGCAGCCCTGGGGGGCTGCGGGGGATAAACACTGAAGCTTTCTTT
>.|.|TRBV6-5|TRBJ1-2
CASSSLFGEGGYTF
TGTGCCAGCAGTTCCCTCTTCGGGGAAGGTGGCTACACCTTC
>.|.|TRBV2|TRBJ1-5
CASSEWGRIYSNQPQHF
TGTGCCAGCAGTGAATGGGGGCGGATCTATAGCAATCAGCCCCAGCATTTT
>.|.|TRBV5-1|TRBJ2-3
CASSLVSAVGADTQYF
TGCGCCAGCAGCTTGGTCAGCGCAGTGGGCGCAGATACGCAGTATTTT
>.|.|TRBV15|TRBJ1-1
CATSNRPAPGAFF
TGTGCCACCAGCAATCGACCGGCCCCTGGAGCTTTCTTT
>.|.|TRBV5-1|TRBJ1-1
CASSFQGPTEAFF
TGCGCCAGCAGCTTCCAGGGTCCCACTGAAGCTTTCTTT
>TRBD1|.|TRBV11-2|TRBJ1-1
CASSQWDRESVNTEAFF
TGTGCCAGCAGCCAATGGGACAGGGAGTCTGTGAACACTGAAGCTTTCTTT
>TRBD1|once|TRBV27|TRBJ2-2
CASSLTGQGDGELFF
TGTGCCAGCAGTTTAACGGGACAGGGGGACGGGGAGCTGTTTTTT
>.|.|TRBV18|TRBJ1-1
CASSEAFTMDTEAFF
TGTGCCAGCTCGGAGGCGTTTACGATGGACACTGAAGCTTTCTTT
>TRBD1|.|TRBV7-9|TRBJ1-1
CASSPRTGGAGNTEAFF
TGTGCCAGCAGCCCCCGGACAGGGGGCGCGGGTAACACTGAAGCTTTCTTT
>.|.|TRBV7-8|TRBJ1-1
CASGDRGSSTEAFF
TGTGCCAGTGGGGACCGAGGGAGTAGCACTGAAGCTTTCTTT
>.|.|TRBV7-3|TRBJ2-2
CASSLSSFSTPGTGELFF
TGTGCCAGCAGCTTATCCTCATTTAGCACCCCGGGGACCGGGGAGCTGTTTTTT
>.|.|TRBV1|TRBJ1-4
CTSSTLTVLRATNEKLFF
TGCACCAGCAGCACGCTGACAGTACTCCGGGCAACTAATGAAAAACTGTTTTTT
>.|.|TRBV3-1/TRBV3-2|TRBJ1-2
CASSQGPERSF
TGTGCCAGCAGTCAAGGCCCAGAGAGGAGCTTC
>TRBD2|.|TRBV5-1|TRBJ2-3
CASSFQRGVGDTQYF
TGCGCCAGCAGCTTCCAACGGGGGGTTGGAGATACGCAGTATTTT
>TRBD1|.|TRBV5-1|TRBJ1-2
CASSHPPGQGYNGYTF
TGCGCCAGCAGCCACCCTCCGGGACAGGGGTATAATGGCTACACCTTC
>.|.|TRBV5-4|TRBJ1-1
CASSLDPGTEAFF
TGTGCCAGCAGCTTGGATCCGGGAACTGAAGCTTTCTTT
>.|.|TRBV4-2|TRBJ1-1
CASSQDGGLSTEAFF
TGTGCCAGCAGCCAAGACGGGGGATTGAGCACTGAAGCTTTCTTT
>.|.|TRBV5-6|TRBJ1-2
CASSLDRVYANYGYTF
TGTGCCAGCAGCTTGGACAGGGTGTACGCTAACTATGGCTACACCTTC